This is a list of T cell receptor beta chains from one sample in a study of T cells after yellow fever vaccination. In TCRdb, the 5' RACE reads were re-called with MiXCR into one record per CDR3 protein. The sample lists roughly 350,000 distinct CDR3 sequences, roughly 4% occurring once. Sample: PBMCs, taken 5 days after the yellow fever booster vaccination. The receptors were sampled from a man younger than 35 who received the YFV17D yellow fever vaccine. Each CDR3 is given with its conserved first and last residue. The order of the fields is V gene, J gene, clone size, CDR3 length, D gene, CDR3 DNA, CDR3 protein. The D gene is left open where the match is weak. Size is stated for part of the rows, as once, few or many counts, or as a class when the clone is expanded.

TRBV12-3/TRBV12-4	TRBJ2-2	few	17	TRBD2	TGTGCCAGCAACGGGAGTCTAGCGGGGACGAACACCGGGGAGCTGTTTTTT	CASNGSLAGTNTGELFF
TRBV5-8	TRBJ1-4	NA	15	TRBD1	TGTGCCAGCAGCCCGGGACAGGGGGCGTATGAAAAACTGTTTTTT	CASSPGQGAYEKLFF
TRBV28	TRBJ2-5	many	14	TRBD1	TGTGCCAGCAGTGCGACAGGGAAGGAAGAGACCCAGTACTTC	CASSATGKEETQYF
TRBV29-1	TRBJ2-4	many	13	TRBD2	TGCAGCGTTGCGGGGGGAGCCAAAAACATTCAGTACTTC	CSVAGGAKNIQYF
TRBV7-2	TRBJ2-7	many	12	TRBD1	TGTGCCAGCAGCTACGGGACAGACGAGCAGTACTTC	CASSYGTDEQYF
TRBV6-5	TRBJ2-1	NA	20	TRBD2	TGTGCCAGCAGTCCTCAGGGACTAGCGGGGGGGGGACCAGCCTACAATGAGCAGTTCTTC	CASSPQGLAGGGPAYNEQFF
TRBV4-2	TRBJ1-5	many	16	TRBD1	TGTGCCAGCAGCCAAGACGGGACAGGGGATCCTCAGCCCCAGCATTTT	CASSQDGTGDPQPQHF
TRBV27	TRBJ1-5	many	13	NA	TGTGCCAGCAGTCCCTCCTTGGGGGTGCCCCAGCATTTT	CASSPSLGVPQHF
TRBV4-2	TRBJ1-1	many	13	NA	TGTGCCAGCAGCCAGGGACCCGAGATTGAAGCTTTCTTT	CASSQGPEIEAFF
TRBV5-4	TRBJ2-3	few	13	TRBD2	TGTGCCGGGGGGACTAGCGGCACAGATACGCAGTATTTT	CAGGTSGTDTQYF
TRBV5-1	TRBJ1-5	many	13	NA	TGCGCCAGCAGCTTGCTTAGCAATCAGCCCCAGCATTTT	CASSLLSNQPQHF
TRBV4-3	TRBJ2-7	NA	15	TRBD2	TGCGCCAGCAGCCAAGCGCGCGGGGGACCCTACGAGCAGTACTTC	CASSQARGGPYEQYF
TRBV27	TRBJ2-2	few	15	TRBD2	TGTGCCAGCAGGACGGGACTAGCCGGCGCCGGGGAGCTGTTTTTT	CASRTGLAGAGELFF
TRBV14	TRBJ2-2	few	13	NA	TGTGCCAGCCAGACAGTTCTGTCCGGGGAGCTGTTTTTT	CASQTVLSGELFF
TRBV11-2	TRBJ2-7	NA	16	TRBD2	TGTGCCAGCACCGGATATGGGCGGGGGATCTCCTACGAGCAGTACTTC	CASTGYGRGISYEQYF
TRBV29-1	TRBJ1-1	few	14	NA	TGCAGCGTTGTGGTCGGCACCGGGGGCGCTGAAGCTTTCTTT	CSVVVGTGGAEAFF
TRBV6-2/TRBV6-3	TRBJ2-1	many	15	NA	TGTGCCAGCAGTTACTCTCCGACTGGCTACAATGAGCAGTTCTTC	CASSYSPTGYNEQFF
TRBV19	TRBJ2-4	few	14	NA	TGTGCCAGTAGTATCCGGGGGGCGTTCAACATTCAGTACTTC	CASSIRGAFNIQYF
TRBV5-1	TRBJ1-1	many	13	NA	TGCGCCAGCAGCTTGTCTCAGGGCACTGAAGCTTTCTTT	CASSLSQGTEAFF
TRBV27	TRBJ1-5	few	15	NA	TGTGCCAGCAGCCATACGATTGGGGGCAATCAGCCCCAGCATTTT	CASSHTIGGNQPQHF
TRBV12-3/TRBV12-4	TRBJ1-5	NA	14	TRBD1	TGTGCCAGCACCAGACAGGGGCGCAATCAGCCCCAGCATTTT	CASTRQGRNQPQHF
TRBV5-1	TRBJ2-4	many	17	NA	TGCGCCAGCAGCTCGGCAGGACAGACACTTTCCAAAAACATTCAGTACTTC	CASSSAGQTLSKNIQYF
TRBV19	TRBJ1-5	NA	17	NA	TGTGCCAGTAGTCGGAATGCAGGCCGATATAGCAATCAGCCCCAGCATTTT	CASSRNAGRYSNQPQHF
TRBV11-1	TRBJ2-3	NA	15	TRBD2	TGTGCCACCAGCGCGGGGTCTAGCGGGGTTGATACGCAGTATTTT	CATSAGSSGVDTQYF
TRBV7-2	TRBJ2-5	few	15	NA	TGTGCCAGCAGCTTAGCGGGGGGGCCTATGGAGACCCAGTACTTC	CASSLAGGPMETQYF
TRBV27	TRBJ2-7	many	16	TRBD2	TGTGCCAGCAGTCGCGGGGGGGGGCGTACCGGCTACGAGCAGTACTTC	CASSRGGGRTGYEQYF
TRBV6-5	TRBJ1-6	many	15	NA	TGTGCCAGCAGTTACGAGGCAGGGGCGAGTTCACCCCTCCACTTT	CASSYEAGASSPLHF
TRBV20-1	TRBJ2-3	few	14	NA	TGCAGTGCAAACCCGGCTAGCGCCCCAGATACGCAGTATTTT	CSANPASAPDTQYF
TRBV6-1	TRBJ1-4	NA	15	NA	TGTGCCAGCAGTGAACTCGGTGCCGCGAATGAAAAACTGTTTTTT	CASSELGAANEKLFF
TRBV6-1	TRBJ1-3	NA	13	NA	TGTGCCAGCAGTGCACCTGTGACGGTCGGCATATATTTT	CASSAPVTVGIYF
TRBV6-5	TRBJ2-3	many	14	TRBD1	TGTGCCAGCAGTTCCGGACAGGGTCCAGATACGCAGTATTTT	CASSSGQGPDTQYF
TRBV3-1	TRBJ1-2	NA	15	TRBD1	TGTGCCAGCAGCCAACAGGGGGGATCAAACTATGGCTACACCTTC	CASSQQGGSNYGYTF
TRBV7-9	TRBJ2-1	NA	14	NA	TGTGCCAGCAGCTCGGGGCCAGGGGAGGATGAGCAGTTCTTC	CASSSGPGEDEQFF
TRBV29-1	TRBJ1-5	NA	14	NA	TGCAGCGTTGAAGATGCGGGCAGCAATCAGCCCCAGCATTTT	CSVEDAGSNQPQHF
TRBV5-1	TRBJ2-7	NA	13	NA	TGCGCCAGCAGCTCCTCGGAACAGGGTGAGCAGTACTTC	CASSSSEQGEQYF
TRBV12-5	TRBJ2-6	many	13	NA	TGTGCTAGTGGTAGCTCTGGGGCCAACGTCCTGACTTTC	CASGSSGANVLTF
TRBV20-1	TRBJ2-6	NA	18	TRBD1	TGCAGTGCCAAGTACACAGGGGGCGGCCTTGCTGGGGCCAACGTCCTGACTTTC	CSAKYTGGGLAGANVLTF
TRBV6-2/TRBV6-3	TRBJ1-5	few	16	TRBD1	TGTGCCAGCACCGGCAGGGGGGGAAGAAGCAATCAGCCCCAGCATTTT	CASTGRGGRSNQPQHF
TRBV6-1	TRBJ1-6	many	13	TRBD1	TGTGCCAGCAGGGGACAGGGGAATTCACCCCTCCACTTT	CASRGQGNSPLHF
TRBV12-3/TRBV12-4	TRBJ1-6	few	12	TRBD1	TGTGCCAGTACTACAGGGGATTCACCCCTCCACTTT	CASTTGDSPLHF